These 14 T cell receptor beta chains came from one sample sequenced in a study of CD8 T cells in ankylosing spondylitis (dated by TCRdb to 2015 to 2018). The library came from 5' RACE. The sequencer was an Illumina HiSeq 2500. TCRdb took the public reads, trimmed them with fastp at Q25, ran MiXCR for clone calling and kept in-frame beta chains. Entries that share a CDR3 protein sequence are merged under the most common genes and DNA. Within this sample are 210,000 or so distinct CDR3 sequences, with 7.5% to 9.5% of them counted one time only. The ten largest clones add up to 4.8% of the sample. Input material: blood, either unsorted or a sorted T cell fraction (not recorded which). These receptors all stem from a female donor with ankylosing spondylitis or in good health (not recorded which).

This clonotype was seen at least ten times. The chain is built from TRBV12-3 or TRBV12-4 and TRBJ1-2, with D uncertain. This CDR3 comprises 13 residues. V was pared by 3 bases and J by 6 bases, with 11 bases between. The DNA for the CDR3 is TGTGCCAGCAGTTTGAGGCAGGTTCATGGCTACACCTTC. Residues: CASSLRQVHGYTF.

This clonotype appeared a few times. V usage is TRBV11-2 and J usage is TRBJ2-7; TRBD1 matches 10 bases. This CDR3 comprises 15 residues. Germline V gene data show CDR1 as SGHAT and CDR2 as FQNNGV. After removal of 0 bases from V and 5 bases from J, the junction contained 4 bases not matched to a gene. DNA for the CDR3: TGTGCCAGCAGCTTAGAAAGGGACAGGGGCCACGAGCAGTACTTC. Its protein is CASSLERDRGHEQYF.

This clonotype was counted ten times or more. The chain has TRBV20-1 and TRBJ2-1; a weak D match, TRBD2 (5 bases). CDR3 length: 14 amino acids. Germline CDR1 and CDR2: DFQATT and SNEGSKA (reference sequence). V was shortened by 3 bases and J by 1 base, with 10 bases between the two germline ends. This CDR3 reads CSASLGESYNEQFF. The CDR3 DNA reads as TGCAGTGCTAGCCTTGGGGAGTCCTACAATGAGCAGTTCTTC.

This clonotype was counted at least ten times. V gene TRBV9 combines with J gene TRBJ2-5; 12 positions agree with TRBD1. V shed 0 bases and J 5 bases; nucleotides not matched to a gene: 8. CDR3 size: 17 residues. The germline V gene encodes CDR1 SGDLS and CDR2 YYNGEE. In nucleotides, the CDR3 is TGTGCCAGCAGCGTAGGGGACAGGGGGCTTGCGATGGAGACCCAGTACTTC. This codes for CASSVGDRGLAMETQYF.

This clonotype was observed many times. Because the CDR3's place on the DNA is in doubt, the DNA is left out and the CDR3 is given as listed by TCRdb. The CDR3: CASCAWGRASYEQYF. The V and J genes are TRBV6-2 or TRBV6-3 and TRBJ2-7; TRBD1 is the table's D call and was not checked against the DNA. Looked up from germline, CDR1 is MNHEY and CDR2 is SVGEGT. The CDR3 has 15 residues if both end residues are counted.

A remark on this clonotype: Since a much larger clone is just one base distant, this may be a read error. This chain connects TRBV9 to TRBJ2-1; tentative D call: TRBD1 (5 bases). Looked up from germline, CDR1 is SGDLS and CDR2 is YYNGEE. The CDR3 sequence is 13 residues long. The CDR3 region has the DNA TGTGCCAGCAGCGTCGAGACAGTCAATGGGCAGTTCTTC. Its translation is CASSVETVNGQFF.

This clonotype was observed a handful of times. The rearrangement uses TRBV30 and TRBJ1-5, with TRBD1 as a possible D gene (5 bases). The CDR3 contains 13 residues. The V and J ends lost 0 bases and 5 bases respectively, with 8 bases between them. The V gene's germline CDR1 is GTSNPN and CDR2 SVGIG (reference sequence). CDR3 in DNA: TGTGCCTGGAGTGTCATGGGGGATCAGCCCCAGCATTTT. Its protein product is CAWSVMGDQPQHF. The full variable domain, its missing parts supplied by reference TRBV30 and TRBJ1-5, is SQTIHQWPATLVQPVGSPLSLECTVEGTSNPNLYWYRQAAGRGLQLLFYSVGIGQISSEVPQNLSASRPQDRQFILSSKKLLLSDSGFYLCAWSVMGDQPQHFGDGTRLSIL.

The CDR3 DNA reads as TGCAGTGCCGGACTAGCGGATAACAATGAGCAGTTCTTC. Its protein is CSAGLADNNEQFF. This sequence joins TRBV20-1 and TRBJ2-1; 10 positions match TRBD2. The germline gives CDR1 DFQATT, CDR2 SNEGSKA (reference sequence). The CDR3 covers 13 residues. Unmatched junction bases numbered 4, after V lost 6 bases and J lost 5 bases.

The table lists this clonotype with many counts. This chain joins TRBV2 and TRBJ2-5; D gene unclear. This CDR3 region has 14 residues. Per germline, CDR1 SNHLY and CDR2 FYNNEI. The V end was cut by 2 bases, the J end by 1 base, with 8 bases between. CDR3 sequence reads: CASSETALQETQYF. CDR3 bases: TGTGCCAGCAGTGAAACAGCTCTCCAAGAGACCCAGTACTTC.

The chain recombines TRBV2 with TRBJ2-4; D unresolved. V was shortened by 1 base and J by 6 bases, with 7 bases between the two germline ends. This CDR3 contains 13 residues. The germline CDR1 and CDR2 sequences are SNHLY and FYNNEI. The CDR3 is CASSEGLVNIQYF. CDR3 nucleotides: TGTGCCAGCAGTGAAGGACTGGTAAACATTCAGTACTTC. The entire variable domain, with the rest obtained from reference TRBV2 and TRBJ2-4, is as follows: EPEVTQTPSHQVTQMGQEVILRCVPISNHLYFYWYRQILGQKVEFLVSFYNNEISEKSEIFDDQFSVERPDGSNFTLKIRSTKLEDSAMYFCASSEGLVNIQYFGAGTRLSVL.

The chain recombines TRBV7-2 with TRBJ1-1; no firm D call. Germline-derived CDR1 and CDR2 are SGHTA and FQGNSA. CDR3 length: 14 amino acids. The V gene lost 2 bases and the J gene lost 6 bases, with 13 bases spanning the gap. The CDR3 DNA is TGTGCCAGCAGCTTAACGGTAGCGGGAGCTGAAGCTTTCTTT. Encoded protein: CASSLTVAGAEAFF. Full variable domain (rest looked up from reference TRBV7-2 and TRBJ1-1): GAGVSQSPSNKVTEKGKDVELRCDPISGHTALYWYRQSLGQGLEFLIYFQGNSAPDKSGLPSDRFSAERTGGSVSTLTIQRTQQEDSAVYLCASSLTVAGAEAFFGQGTRLTVV.

As to this clonotype: At one boundary the junction diverges from the germline segment, which might be a read error. This rearrangement joins TRBV11-2 to TRBJ2-5; the D gene is possibly TRBD1 (5 bases). The CDR3 is made up of 13 amino acids. The V gene's germline CDR1 is SGHAT and CDR2 FQNNGV. The chain's CDR3 is CASSLDSASTQYF. DNA of the CDR3: TGTGCCAGCAGCCTAGACAGTGCTTCGACCCAGTACTTC.

To note about this clonotype: A much larger clonotype is one base distant, so this may be a read error. This chain uses TRBV3-1 with TRBJ1-5; D uncertain. The CDR3 has 13 residues. Germline CDR1 reads LGHDT; CDR2 reads YNNKEL (reference sequence). The CDR3 sequence: CACSQAKNQPQHF. CDR3 nucleotides: TGTGCCTGCAGCCAAGCCAAAAATCAGCCCCAGCATTTT.

This clonotype was observed many times. The chain carries TRBV29-1 and TRBJ1-1; D not resolved. The CDR3 loop spans 12 amino acids. Germline V CDR1 and CDR2: SQVTM, ANQGSEA. Between the trimmed V and J ends, which lost 7 bases and 5 bases, there was a span of 14 bases. Here the CDR3 DNA reads TGCAGCGACCGTTCCCGGGGAACTGAAGCTTTCTTT. Translated, it gives CSDRSRGTEAFF.